Detailed here is one T cell receptor (beta chain). Its antigen is still unknown. The record originates from a study of yellow fever vaccine responses in identical twins. The study, taken as a whole, reports: In identical twins, vaccine T cell responses appeared partly shared and partly individual.

The ends were cut back, 0 bases at V and 6 bases at J, with 12 bases in the middle. This CDR3 is built from 14 residues. Germline V gene data show CDR1 as LGHNA and CDR2 as YNFKEQ. TCRdb called the RT-PCR reads again in MiXCR, with one record for every CDR3 protein. This sample has over 2,000 distinct CDR3 sequences, with 82% found just once. The J gene is TRBJ2-7, the V gene TRBV4-2, with a possible D match to TRBD2 (5 bases). Specimen: T cells from blood (PBMCs), unsorted or a sorted subset (not recorded which), collected before or after yellow fever vaccination (not recorded which). The TCR comes from a woman under 30 who received the yellow fever vaccine. This CDR3 is CASSQEEGASEQYF. CDR3 nucleotides: TGTGCCAGCAGCCAAGAAGAGGGAGCGTCCGAGCAGTACTTC.